This T cell receptor (beta chain) was profiled in a study of T cell responses to AZD1222 COVID-19 vaccine. Study-wide results and limits: Clonal diversity was possibly underestimated, and the donors were mostly white British, with more females. At study baseline, merely several AZD1222 recipients were seropositive. Within unmutated variant regions lay the reported targets of nearly half of spike-specific TCRs.

In regard to this clone: The antigen remains unidentified.

TCRdb's copy holds only in-frame clones and misses some; the assay was immunoSEQ multiplex PCR. The data show tens of thousands of clones, with 82% seen just once and roughly 5% held by the top ten. V lost 6 bases and J lost 4, with 12 bases in between. In germline, CDR1 is LNHDA, CDR2 SQIVND (reference sequence). The length of the CDR3 is 13 residues. The sequencing here drew on peripheral blood, taken on day 0 of AZD1222 vaccination. The clonotype originates from an adult in good health. The chain recombines TRBV19 with TRBJ1-2; possibly TRBD1 for D (6 bases). Here the CDR3 DNA reads TGTGCCAGTAGCAACAGGGAGCCCTATGGCTACACCTTC. Translating gives CASSNREPYGYTF.